This TCR beta chain was found in a study of long-term antiretroviral therapy in people with HIV. The CDR3 is made up of 14 amino acids. Looked up from germline, CDR1 is SGHRS and CDR2 is YFSETQ. Trimming took off 3 bases at V and 4 bases at J, with 14 bases between the two ends. Version v3.0 of the immunoSEQ assay was performed at survey level. Clones were sequenced by immunoSEQ multiplex PCR, and TCRdb holds only the in-frame ones, with some missing. The sample consists of roughly 17,000 clones, roughly nine tenths of them appearing once. Study outcomes and limitations: CDR3 lengths in HIV samples spanned a narrower range than controls. Repertoire composition at all time points was dominated by clones that had expanded before ART.

Regarding this clone: No antigen is known for it.

The source is a man aged 50-59 years with HIV. Sequencing used unsorted PBMCs, obtained 3 years after starting antiretroviral therapy. V and J are TRBV5-1 and TRBJ2-7, with TRBD2 as a possible D gene (6 bases). The CDR3 bases are TGCGCCAGCAGCTCACCGGGAGATAAGTACGAGCAGTACTTC. Amino acids: CASSSPGDKYEQYF.